This T cell receptor beta chain was recorded in a study of blood T cell repertoires in COVID-19. The CDR3 is made up of 15 amino acids. The V gene's germline CDR1 is MDHEN and CDR2 SYDVKM. Losses at the gene ends were 4 bases for V and 2 bases for J; bases not matched to a gene: 7. Sequencing was performed with immunoSEQ multiplex PCR; in TCRdb, only in-frame clones are kept and a portion is missing. This table has around 250,000 clones, roughly 88% appearing once. Material for sequencing was PBMCs or T cells enriched from blood (not recorded which). This TCR was sampled from a middle-aged woman who had been exposed to COVID-19. This chain uses TRBV28 with TRBJ2-7; TRBD2 matches at 8 bases. The CDR3 DNA reads TGTGCCAGCAGTTCGTGGACTAGCAAGGCCTACGAGCAGTACTTC. It encodes CASSSWTSKAYEQYF.